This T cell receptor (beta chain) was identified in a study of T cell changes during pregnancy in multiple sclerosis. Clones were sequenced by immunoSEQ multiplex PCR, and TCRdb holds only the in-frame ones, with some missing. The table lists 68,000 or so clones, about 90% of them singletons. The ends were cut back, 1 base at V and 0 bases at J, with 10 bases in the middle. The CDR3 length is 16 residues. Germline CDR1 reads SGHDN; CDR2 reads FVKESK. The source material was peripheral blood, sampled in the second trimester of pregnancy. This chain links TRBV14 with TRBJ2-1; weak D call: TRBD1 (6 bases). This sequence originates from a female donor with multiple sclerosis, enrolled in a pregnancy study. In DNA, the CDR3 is TGTGCCAGCAGCCAAGCTGGGGGCAACTCCTACAATGAGCAGTTCTTC. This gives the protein CASSQAGGNSYNEQFF.